This T cell receptor beta chain was documented in a study of T cell responses to AZD1222 COVID-19 vaccine. Study-wide results and limits: No day 14 peak samples; only post-peak repertoires were characterized.

This clone appeared a few times. The antigen remains unidentified. The repertoire was sequenced with immunoSEQ multiplex PCR; TCRdb's copy has only in-frame clones and lacks some. The table includes more than 85,000 clones, around 90% detected once. Germline V gene data show CDR1 as MDHEN and CDR2 as SYDVKM. Trimming cost V 3 bases and J 13 bases, with 10 bases left between them. This CDR3 has 12 amino acids. The receptor was derived from an adult in good health. The sample was peripheral blood, taken on day 0 of MenACWY control vaccination. V is TRBV28 and J is TRBJ1-6, with D perhaps TRBD1 (5 bases). The CDR3 bases are TGTGCCAGCAGTTTCGGGGGGTCCCCCCTCCACTTT. Translated, it gives CASSFGGSPLHF.